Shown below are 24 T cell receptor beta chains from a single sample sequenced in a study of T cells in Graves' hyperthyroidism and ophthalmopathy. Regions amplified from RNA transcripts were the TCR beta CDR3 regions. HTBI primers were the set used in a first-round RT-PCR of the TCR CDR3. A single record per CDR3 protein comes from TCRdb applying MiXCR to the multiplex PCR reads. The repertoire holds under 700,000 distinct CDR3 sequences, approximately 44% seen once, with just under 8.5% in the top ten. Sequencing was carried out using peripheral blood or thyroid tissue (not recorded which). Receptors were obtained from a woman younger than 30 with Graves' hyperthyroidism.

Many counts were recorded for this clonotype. The CDR3 here is CATSDGVTSVAQYF. CDR3 DNA: TGTGCCACCAGTGATGGGGTGACTAGCGTGGCCCAGTACTTC. This chain links TRBV24-1 with TRBJ2-5; 8 nucleotides agree with TRBD2. Germline-derived CDR1 and CDR2 are KGHDR and SFDVKD. V lost 3 bases and J lost 9; bases outside the gene matches: 8. The CDR3 runs 14 residues.

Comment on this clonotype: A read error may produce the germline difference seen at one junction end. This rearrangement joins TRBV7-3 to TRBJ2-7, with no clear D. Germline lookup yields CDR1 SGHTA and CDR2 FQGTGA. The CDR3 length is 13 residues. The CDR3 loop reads CASSQDIDYEQYF. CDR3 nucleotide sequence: TGCGCCAGCAGCCAAGATATAGACTACGAGCAGTACTTC.

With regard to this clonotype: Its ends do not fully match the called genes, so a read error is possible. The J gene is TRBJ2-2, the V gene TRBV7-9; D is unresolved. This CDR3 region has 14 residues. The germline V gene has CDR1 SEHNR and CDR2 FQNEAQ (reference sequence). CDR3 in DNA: TGCGCCAGCAGCCCAGAAGTGAACACCGGGGAGCTGTTTTTT. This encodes CASSPEVNTGELFF.

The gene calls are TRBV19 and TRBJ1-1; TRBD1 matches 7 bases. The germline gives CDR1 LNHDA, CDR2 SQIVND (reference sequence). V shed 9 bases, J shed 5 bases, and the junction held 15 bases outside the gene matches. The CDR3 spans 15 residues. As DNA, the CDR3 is TGTGCCAGCACTAACGACAGGGAAATCGGAACTGAAGCTTTCTTT. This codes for CASTNDREIGTEAFF.

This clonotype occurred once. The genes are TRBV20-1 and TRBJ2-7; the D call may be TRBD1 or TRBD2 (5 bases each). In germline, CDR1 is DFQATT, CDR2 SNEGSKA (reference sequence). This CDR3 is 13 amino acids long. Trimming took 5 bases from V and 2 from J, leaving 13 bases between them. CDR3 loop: CSASEGPAYEQYF. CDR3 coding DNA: TGCAGTGCTTCCGAGGGACCTGCCTACGAGCAGTACTTC.

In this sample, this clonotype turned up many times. The CDR3 loop is CSVERRGRPHEQYF. CDR3 bases: TGCAGCGTTGAGAGAAGGGGGCGACCGCACGAGCAGTACTTC. This rearrangement joins TRBV29-1 to TRBJ2-7; 7 bases match TRBD1. The ends lost 3 bases at V and 5 bases at J; junction bases unmatched: 10. CDR1 is SQVTM, CDR2 ANQGSEA, per germline. The CDR3 has 14 amino acids.

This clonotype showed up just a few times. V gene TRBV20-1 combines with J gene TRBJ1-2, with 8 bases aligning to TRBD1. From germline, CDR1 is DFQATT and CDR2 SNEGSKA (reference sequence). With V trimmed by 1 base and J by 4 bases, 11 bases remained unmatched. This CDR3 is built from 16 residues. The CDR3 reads CSARGGQGRERYGYTF. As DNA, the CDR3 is TGCAGTGCTAGAGGAGGACAGGGAAGGGAGCGCTATGGCTACACCTTC.

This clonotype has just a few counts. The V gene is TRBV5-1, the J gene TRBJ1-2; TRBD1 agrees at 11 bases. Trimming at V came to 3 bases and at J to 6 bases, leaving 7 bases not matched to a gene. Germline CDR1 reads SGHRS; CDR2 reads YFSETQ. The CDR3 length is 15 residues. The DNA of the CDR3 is TGCGCCAGCAGCTCGGGGACAGGGGGTATGGATGGCTACACCTTC. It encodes CASSSGTGGMDGYTF.

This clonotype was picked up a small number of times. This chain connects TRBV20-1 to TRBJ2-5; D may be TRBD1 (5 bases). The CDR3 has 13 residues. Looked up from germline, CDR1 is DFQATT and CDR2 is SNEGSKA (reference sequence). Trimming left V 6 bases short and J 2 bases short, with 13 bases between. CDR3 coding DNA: TGCAGTGCCGGTGGGGCAGTACAAGAGACCCAGTACTTC. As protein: CSAGGAVQETQYF.

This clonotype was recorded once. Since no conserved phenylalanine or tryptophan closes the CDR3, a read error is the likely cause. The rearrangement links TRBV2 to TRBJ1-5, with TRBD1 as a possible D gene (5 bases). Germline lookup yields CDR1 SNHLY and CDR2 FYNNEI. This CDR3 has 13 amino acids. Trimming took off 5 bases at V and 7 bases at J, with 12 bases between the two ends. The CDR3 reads CASSLGQGQPQHL. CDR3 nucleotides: TGTGCCAGCAGTTTGGGCCAGGGACAGCCCCAGCATCTT.

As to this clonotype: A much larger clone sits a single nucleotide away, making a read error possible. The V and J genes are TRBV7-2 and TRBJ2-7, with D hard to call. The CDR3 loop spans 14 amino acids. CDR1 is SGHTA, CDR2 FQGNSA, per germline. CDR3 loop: CASNLAMSSYEQYF. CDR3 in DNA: TGTGCCAGCAACTTAGCTATGAGCTCCTACGAGCAGTACTTC.

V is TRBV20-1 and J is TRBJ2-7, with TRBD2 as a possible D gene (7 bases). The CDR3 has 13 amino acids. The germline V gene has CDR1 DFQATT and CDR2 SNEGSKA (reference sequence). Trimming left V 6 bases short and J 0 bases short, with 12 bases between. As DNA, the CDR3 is TGCAGTGCCAGGGGAGGGATCTCCTACGAGCAGTACTTC. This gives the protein CSARGGISYEQYF.

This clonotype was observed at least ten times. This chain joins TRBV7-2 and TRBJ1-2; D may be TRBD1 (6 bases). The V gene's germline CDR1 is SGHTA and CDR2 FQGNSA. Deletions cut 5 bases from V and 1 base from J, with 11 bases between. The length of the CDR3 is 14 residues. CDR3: CASSLGQINYGYTF. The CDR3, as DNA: TGTGCCAGCAGCCTTGGACAGATTAACTATGGCTACACCTTC.

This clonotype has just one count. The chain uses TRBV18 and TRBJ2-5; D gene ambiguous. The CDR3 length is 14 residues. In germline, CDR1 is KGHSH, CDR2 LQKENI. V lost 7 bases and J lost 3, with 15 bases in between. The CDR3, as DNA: TGTGCCAGCTACCCACGCCCGGCAGAAGAGACCCAGTACTTC. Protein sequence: CASYPRPAEETQYF.

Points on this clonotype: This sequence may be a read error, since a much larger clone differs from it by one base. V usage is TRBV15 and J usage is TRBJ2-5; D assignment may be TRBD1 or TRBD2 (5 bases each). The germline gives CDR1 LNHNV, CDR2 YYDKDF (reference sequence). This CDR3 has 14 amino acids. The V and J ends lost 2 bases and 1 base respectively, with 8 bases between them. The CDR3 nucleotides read TGTGCCACCAGCAGACGGGACCTCCAAGAGACCCAGTACTTC. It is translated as CATSRRDLQETQYF.

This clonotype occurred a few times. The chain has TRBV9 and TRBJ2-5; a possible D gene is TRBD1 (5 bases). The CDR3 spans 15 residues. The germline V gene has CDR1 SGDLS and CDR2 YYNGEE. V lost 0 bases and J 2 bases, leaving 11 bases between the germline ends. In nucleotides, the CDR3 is TGTGCCAGCAGCGTAGGATCGCGGACACAAGAGACCCAGTACTTC. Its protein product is CASSVGSRTQETQYF.

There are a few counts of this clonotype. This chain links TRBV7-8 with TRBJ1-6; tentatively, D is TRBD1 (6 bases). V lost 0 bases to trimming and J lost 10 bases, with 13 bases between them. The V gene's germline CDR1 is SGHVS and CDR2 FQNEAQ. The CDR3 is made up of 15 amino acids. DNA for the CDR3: TGTGCCAGCAGCTTAGCGCTACAGGGATGGTCACCCCTCCACTTT. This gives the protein CASSLALQGWSPLHF.

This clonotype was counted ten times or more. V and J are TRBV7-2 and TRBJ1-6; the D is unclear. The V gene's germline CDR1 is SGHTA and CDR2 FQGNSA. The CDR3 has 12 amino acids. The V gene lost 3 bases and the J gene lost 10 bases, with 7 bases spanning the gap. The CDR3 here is CASSFSASPLHF. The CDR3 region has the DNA TGTGCCAGCAGCTTTAGCGCCTCACCCCTCCACTTT.

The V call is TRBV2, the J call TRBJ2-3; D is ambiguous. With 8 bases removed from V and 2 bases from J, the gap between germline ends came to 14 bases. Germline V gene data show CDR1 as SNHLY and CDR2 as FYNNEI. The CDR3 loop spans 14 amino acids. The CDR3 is CASVPGPDTDTQYF. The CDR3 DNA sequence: TGTGCCAGCGTTCCCGGGCCGGACACAGATACGCAGTATTTT.

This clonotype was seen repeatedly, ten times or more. DNA of the CDR3: TGTGCCAGCAGCCGACTACCCCAAGAGACCCAGTACTTC. Translating it yields CASSRLPQETQYF. The J gene is TRBJ2-5, the V gene TRBV7-2; weak D call: TRBD2 (5 bases). V lost 5 bases, J lost 1 base, and 8 bases lay in between. The CDR3 is made up of 13 amino acids. Germline CDR1 reads SGHTA; CDR2 reads FQGNSA.

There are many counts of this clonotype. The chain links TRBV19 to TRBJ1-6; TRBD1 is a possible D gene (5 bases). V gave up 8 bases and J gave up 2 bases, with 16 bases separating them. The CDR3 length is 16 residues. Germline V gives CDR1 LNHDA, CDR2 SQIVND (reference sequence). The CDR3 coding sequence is TGTGCCAGTCGGGACGACCTCGGGGCCTATAATTCACCCCTCCACTTT. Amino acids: CASRDDLGAYNSPLHF.

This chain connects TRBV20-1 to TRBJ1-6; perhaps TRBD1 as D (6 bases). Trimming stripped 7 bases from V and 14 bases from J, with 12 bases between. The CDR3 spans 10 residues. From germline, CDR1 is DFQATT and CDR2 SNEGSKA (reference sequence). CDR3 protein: CSEGGTSLHF. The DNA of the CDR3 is TGCAGTGAAGGAGGGACATCCCTCCACTTT.

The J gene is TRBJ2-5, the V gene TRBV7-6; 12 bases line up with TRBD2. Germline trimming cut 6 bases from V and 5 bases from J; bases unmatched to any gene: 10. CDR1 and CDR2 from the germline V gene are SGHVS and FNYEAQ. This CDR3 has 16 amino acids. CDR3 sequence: CASSYLAGGAGETQYF. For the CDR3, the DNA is TGTGCCAGCAGTTACCTAGCGGGAGGGGCTGGGGAGACCCAGTACTTC.

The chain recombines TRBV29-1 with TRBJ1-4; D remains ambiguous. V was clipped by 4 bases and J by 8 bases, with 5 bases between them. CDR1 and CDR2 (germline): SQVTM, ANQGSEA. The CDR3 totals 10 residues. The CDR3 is CSVVGEKLFF. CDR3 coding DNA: TGCAGCGTTGTTGGGGAAAAACTGTTTTTT.